This is a list of T cell receptor beta chains from one sample in a study of T cell repertoires in cytomegalovirus infection. A single record per CDR3 protein comes from TCRdb applying MiXCR to the reads. This table holds 900,000 to 950,000 distinct CDR3 sequences, 30% to 40% found once. These TCRs are of unknown antigen specificity. The specimen was cultured CD8+ T cells from PBMCs, collected from culture after CMV antigen stimulation. These receptors were collected from a human donor in good health (CMV status not recorded). Some clones in this sample may be carry-over from other donors' samples. CDR3s include the opening cysteine and the closing phenylalanine or tryptophan. A D gene is named only where the DNA matches it firmly.

d_gene,len,v_gene,j_gene,CDR3aa
.,14,TRBV7-3,TRBJ2-5,CASSLNGGQETQYF
.,15,TRBV3-1,TRBJ2-7,CASSLENRGPYEQYF
TRBD1,18,TRBV6-1,TRBJ2-6,CASRSPRQGASGANVLTF
.,15,TRBV29-1,TRBJ1-1,CSVEGEGGLNTEAFF
.,15,TRBV7-9,TRBJ2-3,CASKPGTGESDTQYF
TRBD1,18,TRBV7-9,TRBJ2-3,CASSSSVHGTGIPDTQYF
.,13,TRBV27,TRBJ2-1,CASKPASYNEQFF
.,14,TRBV5-5,TRBJ2-3,CASSSELVGDTQYF
.,15,TRBV4-1,TRBJ2-7,CASNHPGLGFNEQYF
.,13,TRBV6-6,TRBJ2-7,CASGEGSSYEQYF
TRBD1,15,TRBV6-8,TRBJ2-5,CASRPRGTGEETQYF
.,13,TRBV12-5,TRBJ2-7,CASGLQGYYEQYF
.,13,TRBV7-8,TRBJ1-1,CASSLAQTRESFF
.,15,TRBV7-6,TRBJ2-3,CASSPGPSFADTQYF
TRBD1,17,TRBV7-4,TRBJ1-2,CASSPGRDRQDQDDYTF
TRBD1,14,TRBV6-5,TRBJ1-1,CASNTGGTNTEAFF
.,12,TRBV6-5,TRBJ2-2,CASSYISGELFF
TRBD1,17,TRBV4-2,TRBJ1-1,CASSQGGDRFTRTEAFF
.,16,TRBV4-1,TRBJ2-7,CASSQDWSLGVYEQYF
TRBD1,16,TRBV9,TRBJ2-5,CASSPGQGALRETQYF
TRBD1,15,TRBV7-8,TRBJ1-2,CASSFPGQENYGYTF
.,16,TRBV7-9,TRBJ1-5,CASSLSQGQGGQPQHF
.,14,TRBV2,TRBJ1-2,CASRAWGSVYGYTF
.,16,TRBV3-1,TRBJ1-2,CASSQIGGPSEYGYTF
.,17,TRBV6-2/TRBV6-3,TRBJ2-1,CASSYSDTLSSYNEQFF
.,16,TRBV9,TRBJ2-3,CASSLPPWDSTDTQYF
.,16,TRBV4-1,TRBJ1-1,CASSQGNTEMNTEAFF
.,16,TRBV24-1,TRBJ2-2,CATSDPLGDNTGELFF
.,16,TRBV12-5,TRBJ1-1,CASGLVIKGGDIEAFF
.,17,TRBV7-9,TRBJ2-1,CASSFSSRDSSYNEQFF
TRBD2,18,TRBV28,TRBJ2-1,CASSLTSGGLGSYNEQFF
.,15,TRBV10-2,TRBJ2-5,CASRSEGNPVGAQYF
.,16,TRBV7-9,TRBJ2-1,CASNRRIGQWYNEQFF
.,14,TRBV11-2,TRBJ1-2,CASSLRVARNGYTF
.,14,TRBV6-5,TRBJ1-2,CASTPGHEKGGYTF
TRBD2,21,TRBV7-3,TRBJ2-2,CASSLGGLAELRTLNTGELFF
.,16,TRBV3-1,TRBJ2-4,CASSQVTGTAKNIQYF
TRBD2,14,TRBV12-3/TRBV12-4,TRBJ2-3,CASRIAGFVDTRYF
TRBD1,11,TRBV10-3,TRBJ1-4,CAAGTDPKLFF
TRBD2,13,TRBV7-9,TRBJ2-1,CASGEGYYNEQFF
TRBD1,13,TRBV7-3,TRBJ1-1,CASSSPDRGEAFF
.,14,TRBV5-4,TRBJ2-7,CASSFYVGDYEQYF
.,15,TRBV27,TRBJ2-7,CASSPRNGQTGEQYF
.,13,TRBV5-4,TRBJ2-1,CASSHRTELEQFF
TRBD2,16,TRBV15,TRBJ2-1,CATSRGGGGKGNEQFF
.,15,TRBV27,TRBJ2-3,CASSRGGWGTDTQYF
.,16,TRBV6-6,TRBJ2-7,CASRTKTGGLSYEQYF
TRBD2,18,TRBV28,TRBJ2-3,CASSFTLAGGKGADTQYF
TRBD2,16,TRBV13,TRBJ2-1,CASSEDRSGGNNEQFF
.,13,TRBV24-1,TRBJ2-3,CATSESTAHTQYF